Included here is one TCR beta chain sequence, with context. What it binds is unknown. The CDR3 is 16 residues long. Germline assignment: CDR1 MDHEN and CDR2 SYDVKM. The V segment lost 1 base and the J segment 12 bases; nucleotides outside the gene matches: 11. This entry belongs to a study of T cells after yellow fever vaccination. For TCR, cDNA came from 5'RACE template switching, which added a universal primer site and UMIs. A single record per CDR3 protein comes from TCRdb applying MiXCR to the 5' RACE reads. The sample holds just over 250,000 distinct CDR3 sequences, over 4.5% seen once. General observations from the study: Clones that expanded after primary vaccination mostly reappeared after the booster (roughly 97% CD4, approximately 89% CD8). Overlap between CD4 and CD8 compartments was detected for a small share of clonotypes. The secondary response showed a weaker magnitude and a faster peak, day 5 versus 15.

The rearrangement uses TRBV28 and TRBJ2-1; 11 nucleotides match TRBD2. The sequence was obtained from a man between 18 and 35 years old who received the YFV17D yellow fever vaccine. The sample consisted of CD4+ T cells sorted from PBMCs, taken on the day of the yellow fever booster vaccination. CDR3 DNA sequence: TGTGCCAGCAGTTTATTTTGGCTAGCGGGGGGTCACGGGCAGTTCTTC. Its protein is CASSLFWLAGGHGQFF.